By share of the sample, the clone carrying this TCR beta chain is medium-sized (0.01 to 0.1%). Its target is unknown. Amplification of TRBV12-4/TRBJ1-2 clonotypes used adaptor-ligated barcode primers. TCRdb ran MiXCR on the multiplex PCR reads and lists one entry per CDR3 protein. Among 750 to 1,000 distinct CDR3 sequences listed, under 6.5% were seen once. The CDR3 spans 13 residues. Trimming shortened V by 6 bases and J by 4 bases, and 12 bases separated the two germline ends. CD25-based Treg depletion was applied to purified naive CD4+ T cells. Whole-study findings and limits: Greatest tumor Treg TCR overlap was with tumor naive CD4+ cells. Approximately 14% of tumor Treg sequences matched naive CD4+ cells. In terms of TCR gene usage, tumor memory CD4+ T cells clustered together with blood and lymph node memory CD4+ cells, as well as with lymph node naive CD4+ cells.

This TCR derives from a female donor with breast cancer. The chain uses TRBV12-3 or TRBV12-4 and TRBJ1-2; D is perhaps TRBD1 (6 bases). Specimen: tumor-infiltrating naive CD4+ T cells sorted from the breast tumor. Subset: naive CD4+ T cells, CD4+CD45RA+CD25-. CDR3 sequence: CASSPSGAYGYTF. The CDR3 nucleotides read TGTGCCAGCAGCCCGTCAGGGGCCTATGGCTACACCTTC.